This record concerns one T cell receptor beta chain sequence. The record originates from a study of blood T cell repertoires in COVID-19. For the study at large: Sample material is recorded as cDNA or gDNA derived from T cells, B-cell-depleted T cells, or PBMCs.

In the authors' methods: By means of reference gene primer amplification, nucleated cell counts were estimated. Some clones are missing from TCRdb's copy, which holds only in-frame ones; the method was immunoSEQ multiplex PCR. That table is the source of V, J and clone size, and D and trimming were worked out from the DNA. The sample carries over 55,000 clones, 75% to 85% recorded once. Germline loops: CDR1 SGHKS, CDR2 YYEKEE (reference sequence). V lost 4 bases and J lost 0, with 11 bases in between. The CDR3 runs 14 residues. The sequence came from a man in his forties or fifties with acute or convalescent COVID-19. The rearrangement joins TRBV5-5 to TRBJ2-7; the D gene is possibly TRBD1 (5 bases). The specimen was peripheral blood. The DNA for the CDR3 is TGTGCCAGCAGCACCCGACAGAGCTCCTACGAGCAGTACGTC. This sequence encodes CASSTRQSSYEQYV.